A single sample gave rise to the 27 T cell receptor beta chains below, sequenced in a study of T cell clonality in common variable immunodeficiency. General study points: Reportedly, TCR beta sequences from common variable immunodeficiency showed fewer deletions and N-nucleotide insertions.

Antigens for these TCRs are unknown. Sequenced by immunoSEQ multiplex PCR; TCRdb stores in-frame clones only, minus some. The sample shows roughly 13,000 clones, none of them appearing just once. The sequencing sample was made of peripheral blood mononuclear cells. All receptors come from a human donor with common variable immunodeficiency.

The CDR3 spells CASSPRGGTRNEQFF. The CDR3 DNA, read in part, is TGTGCCAGCTCCCCAAGGGGGGGAACTAGGAATGAG. V gene TRBV18 combines with J gene TRBJ2-1, with a tentative D call TRBD2 (7 bases). The CDR3 end is not reached by the read, which stops 3 residues before it; the germline J gene fills it in. V dropped 6 bases and J dropped 7 bases, with 19 bases sitting between them. CDR3 length: 15 residues. CDR1 and CDR2 (germline): KGHSH, LQKENI.

This clone was seen only a few times. The CDR3 sequence is CASSVQGYNEQFF. The sequenced CDR3 bases are TGTGCCAGCAGCGTACAGGGTTACAATGAG. The V call is TRBV7-2, the J call TRBJ2-1; D may be TRBD1 (6 bases). The sequence runs out 3 residues before the end of the CDR3; the remainder is reconstructed from the germline J gene. CDR1 is SGHTA and CDR2 is FQGNSA in the germline V gene. V lost 5 bases and J 4 bases, leaving 9 bases between the germline ends. The CDR3 contains 13 residues. Combining the CDR3 with reference TRBV7-2 and TRBJ2-1 gives the whole variable domain GAGVSQSPSNKVTEKGKDVELRCDPISGHTALYWYRQSLGQGLEFLIYFQGNSAPDKSGLPSDRFSAERTGGSVSTLTIQRTQQEDSAVYLCASSVQGYNEQFFGPGTRLTVL.

This clone was seen a handful of times. The read finishes 3 residues shy of the CDR3 end, and the germline J gene is used to complete it. The chain links TRBV7-9 to TRBJ1-2, with D uncertain. This CDR3 contains 15 residues. The ends were cut back, 2 bases at V and 5 bases at J, with 15 bases in the middle. Germline lookup yields CDR1 SEHNR and CDR2 FQNEAQ (reference sequence). CDR3 sequence reads: CASSLISSERYGYTF. The covered CDR3 bases are TGTGCCAGCAGCTTAATTTCTTCAGAGAGATATGGC.

Only a few counts were recorded for this clone. The read terminates 3 residues ahead of where the CDR3 ends, so the germline J gene completes it. The gene calls are TRBV18 and TRBJ1-5; D unresolved. V gave up 2 bases and J gave up 7 bases, with 9 bases separating them. This CDR3 has 13 residues. Germline V gene lookup returns CDR1 KGHSH and CDR2 LQKENI. CDR3 sequence reads: CASSPYEGQPQHF. The CDR3 bases that were read are TGTGCCAGCTCACCATACGAGGGCCAGCCC.

This clone came up a few times. Read data end 3 residues before the CDR3 end; the end is taken from the germline J gene. The rearrangement joins TRBV2 to TRBJ2-3; 15 positions match TRBD2. The CDR3 contains 18 residues. V lost 6 bases, J lost 1 base, and 8 bases stayed unmatched. Germline CDR1 and CDR2: SNHLY and FYNNEI. This chain's CDR3 is CASSLGGLAGGRTDTQYF. The covered CDR3 bases are TGTGCCAGCAGCCTTGGGGGACTAGCGGGGGGCCGCACAGATACG.

Concerning this clone: Coverage ceases 3 residues before the CDR3 finishes, and the germline J gene fills in the end. The chain joins TRBV7-9 to TRBJ1-6; D may be TRBD1 (6 bases). The CDR3 is made up of 14 amino acids. The V gene lost 5 bases and the J gene lost 6 bases, with 11 bases spanning the gap. The V gene's germline CDR1 is SEHNR and CDR2 FQNEAQ (reference sequence). The part of the CDR3 DNA that was read is TGTGCCAGCAGCCTTAGAGGGGGTAATTCACCC. Residues: CASSLRGGNSP. The entire CDR3 reads CASSLRGGNSPLHF.

This clone was picked up many times. The CDR3 is cut off 3 residues early in the read; its end comes from the germline J gene. The genes are TRBV7-6 and TRBJ2-3; perhaps D is TRBD1 or TRBD2 (5 bases each). V lost 1 base to trimming and J lost 3 bases, with 8 bases between them. Germline-derived CDR1 and CDR2 are SGHVS and FNYEAQ. The CDR3 sequence is 14 residues long. CDR3 bases read: TGTGCCAGCAGCTTAGGAGGGGATACAGATACG. It yields the protein CASSLGGDTDT. In full, the CDR3 reads CASSLGGDTDTQYF. Drawing the rest from reference TRBV7-6 and TRBJ2-3, the complete variable domain is GAGVSQSPRYKVTKRGQDVALRCDPISGHVSLYWYRQALGQGPEFLTYFNYEAQQDKSGLPNDRFSAERPEGSISTLTIQRTEQRDSAMYRCASSLGGDTDTQYFGPGTRLTVL.

This clone has at least ten counts. The observed sequence ends 3 residues before the CDR3 terminus, with the missing tail filled in from the germline J gene. The chain is built from TRBV29-1 and TRBJ2-1, with D unresolved. CDR1 is SQVTM, CDR2 ANQGSEA, per germline. This CDR3 comprises 15 residues. V was cut by 3 bases and J by 8 bases, with 20 bases left in between. The covered CDR3 bases are TGCAGCGTTGACAGAGGAACCTCTATCCGGGATGAG. It codes for CSVDRGTSIRDE. The whole CDR3 reads CSVDRGTSIRDEQFF.

A few counts support this clone. The sequence runs out 3 residues before the end of the CDR3; the remainder is reconstructed from the germline J gene. The chain couples TRBV19 to TRBJ2-2, with 8 bases aligning to TRBD1. CDR3 length: 14 amino acids. The junction had 7 bases not matched to a gene; V was cut back by 6 bases and J by 7 bases. The germline V gene has CDR1 LNHDA and CDR2 SQIVND (reference sequence). The covered CDR3 bases are TGTGCCAGTAGGCAGCAGGGGGCCCTCGGGGAG. Protein product: CASRQQGALGE. The entire CDR3 protein is CASRQQGALGELFF. Looking up the rest from reference TRBV19 and TRBJ2-2 gives the full variable domain: DGGITQSPKYLFRKEGQNVTLSCEQNLNHDAMYWYRQDPGQGLRLIYYSQIVNDFQKGDIAEGYSVSREKKESFPLTVTSAQKNPTAFYLCASRQQGALGELFFGEGSRLTVL.

Turning to this clone: Read data end 3 residues before the CDR3 end; the end is taken from the germline J gene. The rearrangement uses TRBV2 and TRBJ2-7, with 7 nucleotides matching TRBD1. From germline, CDR1 is SNHLY and CDR2 FYNNEI. CDR3 length: 15 residues. With 7 bases clipped from V and 1 base from J, the junction kept 10 bases outside the gene matches. Partial CDR3 DNA: TGTGCCAGCAAACCAGGGACGGGACAGTCCTACGAG. It is translated as CASKPGTGQSYE. The whole CDR3 sequence is CASKPGTGQSYEQYF.

This clone was observed a handful of times. The sequenced fragment ends 3 residues before the CDR3 boundary, so the rest is inferred from the germline J gene. The V and J genes are TRBV7-6 and TRBJ1-2; D possibly corresponds to TRBD1 (5 bases). V was clipped by 3 bases and J by 2 bases, with 19 bases between them. The germline CDR1 and CDR2 sequences are SGHVS and FNYEAQ. The CDR3 is 17 residues long. CDR3 loop: CASSFRALGAQNYGYTF. The DNA read from the CDR3 is TGTGCCAGCAGCTTCAGGGCCTTAGGGGCGCAGAACTATGGC. Drawing the rest from reference TRBV7-6 and TRBJ1-2, the complete variable domain is GAGVSQSPRYKVTKRGQDVALRCDPISGHVSLYWYRQALGQGPEFLTYFNYEAQQDKSGLPNDRFSAERPEGSISTLTIQRTEQRDSAMYRCASSFRALGAQNYGYTFGSGTRLTVV.

About this clone itself: The read stops 3 residues short of the end of the CDR3; the missing end is completed from the germline J gene. The chain has TRBV7-3 and TRBJ1-6, with D possibly matching TRBD1 (5 bases). The CDR3 contains 15 residues. CDR1 is SGHTA and CDR2 is FQGTGA in the germline V gene. The germline V and J ends were trimmed by 0 bases and 2 bases, with 5 bases remaining between them. The CDR3 region is CASSLTGPYNSPLHF. The CDR3 DNA, read in part, is TGTGCCAGCAGCTTAACGGGGCCCTATAATTCACCC. The full variable domain, completed using reference TRBV7-3 and TRBJ1-6, is GAGVSQTPSNKVTEKGKYVELRCDPISGHTALYWYRQSLGQGPEFLIYFQGTGAADDSGLPNDRFFAVRPEGSVSTLKIQRTERGDSAVYLCASSLTGPYNSPLHFGNGTRLTVT.

Remarks on this clone: The read terminates 3 residues before the CDR3 end, so the remaining end is supplied by the germline J gene. The chain recombines TRBV5-6 with TRBJ2-7; D is unresolved. CDR1 and CDR2 (germline): SGHDT, YYEEEE. The CDR3 extends over 13 amino acids. Trimming shortened V by 7 bases and J by 2 bases, and 13 bases separated the two germline ends. The chain's CDR3 is CASAPAVAYEQYF. The sequenced CDR3 bases are TGTGCCAGCGCCCCCGCGGTAGCCTACGAG.

This clone is labeled as large (0.1 to 1%). The CDR3 end falls 3 residues outside the read, so it is completed with the germline J gene. V usage is TRBV28 and J usage is TRBJ1-2; no clear D. Germline CDR1 and CDR2: MDHEN and SYDVKM. The length of the CDR3 is 12 residues. The sequenced CDR3 bases are TGTGCCAGCAGTTTGTCGGCGGGGGGC. It specifies CASSLSAGG. The CDR3 in its entirety is CASSLSAGGYTF.

This clone was detected a few times. The CDR3 extends 3 residues past the end of the read, so its final part is completed from the germline J gene. The chain carries TRBV19 and TRBJ1-5, with D tentatively TRBD1 (5 bases). This CDR3 comprises 15 residues. CDR1 LNHDA and CDR2 SQIVND come from the germline V gene (reference sequence). The V and J ends lost 8 bases and 1 base respectively, with 15 bases between them. The covered CDR3 bases are TGTGCCAGTCACTGGGGGGTGGTGAGCAATCAGCCC. As protein: CASHWGVVSNQP. Given in full, the CDR3 is CASHWGVVSNQPQHF.

This clone came up a few times. With the read ending 3 residues before the CDR3 end, the germline J gene is used to fill in that end. The rearrangement uses TRBV7-9 and TRBJ2-4; the D gene is possibly TRBD1 (6 bases). With 6 bases removed from V and 3 bases from J, the gap between germline ends came to 15 bases. The germline V gene encodes CDR1 SEHNR and CDR2 FQNEAQ (reference sequence). The CDR3 is 15 residues long. Incomplete CDR3 DNA: TGTGCCAGCAGTGCACACAGGGCTGGCAAAAACATT. As protein: CASSAHRAGKNI. The full CDR3 protein is CASSAHRAGKNIQYF.

This clone was observed a handful of times. The read gets to within 3 residues of the CDR3 end, and the germline J gene fills in the rest. The chain couples TRBV30 to TRBJ2-7; D is possibly TRBD2 (7 bases). This CDR3 is built from 14 residues. V gave up 0 bases and J gave up 5 bases, with 14 bases separating them. Germline CDR1 reads GTSNPN; CDR2 reads SVGIG (reference sequence). CDR3 region: CAWSVGGAGHEQYF. CDR3 bases read: TGTGCCTGGAGTGTAGGGGGGGCAGGCCACGAG.

This clone was counted only a few times. The CDR3 end is not reached by the read, which stops 3 residues before it; the germline J gene fills it in. The V gene is TRBV19, the J gene TRBJ2-5; 7 bases are a match to TRBD1. Germline trimming cut 4 bases from V and 1 base from J; bases unmatched to any gene: 3. Germline CDR1 LNHDA, CDR2 SQIVND (reference sequence). CDR3 length: 14 amino acids. This chain's CDR3 is CASSSRQGQETQYF. The CDR3 bases that were read are TGTGCCAGTAGTAGTCGACAGGGCCAAGAGACC.

Regarding this clone: One end of the junction fails to match germline, which may point to a read error. The DNA ends 3 residues before the CDR3 does, and the rest of the CDR3 is filled in from the germline J gene. This chain connects TRBV7-7 to TRBJ2-3; 7 bases align to TRBD1. The CDR3 has 14 residues. Per germline, CDR1 SSHAT and CDR2 FNYEAQ (reference sequence). The covered CDR3 bases are TGTGCTAGCAGCTTACAGGGGTTCACGGATACG. It specifies CASSLQGFTDT. The entire CDR3 protein reads CASSLQGFTDTQYF.

As for this clone: Read sequence stops 3 residues before the CDR3 end, and the germline J gene provides the missing end. V and J are TRBV29-1 and TRBJ1-3; D remains unclear. V lost 4 bases and J lost 2, with 9 bases in between. The CDR3 covers 13 residues. Germline CDR1 reads SQVTM; CDR2 reads ANQGSEA. CDR3 bases read: TGCAGCGTTGCCGGGGATACTGGAAACACC. This encodes CSVAGDTGNT. The full CDR3 reads CSVAGDTGNTIYF.

On this clone itself: The read is 3 residues too short to cover the CDR3 end, so that end is filled in from the germline J gene. V is TRBV7-2 and J is TRBJ2-7, with 7 bases that match TRBD2. J was trimmed by 5 bases and V by 0 bases; bases with no gene match: 4. The length of the CDR3 is 14 residues. From germline, CDR1 is SGHTA and CDR2 FQGNSA. The sequenced part of the CDR3 DNA is TGTGCCAGCAGCTTAGCGGGGGGGGTGGACGAG. Its protein product is CASSLAGGVDE. The whole CDR3 protein reads CASSLAGGVDEQYF.

This clone was seen a handful of times. The read terminates 3 residues before the CDR3 end, so the remaining end is supplied by the germline J gene. V is TRBV30 and J is TRBJ1-6, with 8 bases lining up with TRBD1. With V trimmed by 8 bases and J by 7 bases, 7 bases remained unmatched. The CDR3 runs 13 residues. Germline CDR1 reads GTSNPN; CDR2 reads SVGIG (reference sequence). CDR3 DNA, as far as it was read: TGTGCCCATACGGGACAGGAGAATTCACCC. It codes for CAHTGQENSP. The whole CDR3 region reads CAHTGQENSPLHF.

This clone was observed a handful of times. CDR3 DNA, as far as it was read: TGTGCCAGCAGTTACCTTGGGCTTCTACAAGTA. Translation: CASSYLGLLQV. The entire CDR3 reads CASSYLGLLQVAFF. The chain has TRBV6-2 or TRBV6-3 and TRBJ1-1; D remains ambiguous. The read ends 3 residues shy of where the CDR3 ends; the end is completed using the germline J gene. The germline V gene encodes CDR1 MNHEY and CDR2 SVGEGT. The CDR3 is 14 residues long.

In this sample, this clone turned up many times. The sequence runs out 3 residues before the end of the CDR3; the remainder is reconstructed from the germline J gene. The chain has TRBV18 and TRBJ2-3; 9 nucleotides align to TRBD2. CDR1 is KGHSH and CDR2 is LQKENI in the germline V gene. The CDR3 consists of 18 residues. Trimming removed 1 base from V and 1 base from J; junction bases left unmatched: 9. The CDR3 region is CASSPRFAGGLGTDTQYF. CDR3 DNA, as far as it was read: TGTGCCAGCTCACCACGGTTTGCGGGGGGGCTTGGCACAGATACG.

This clone has more than one count but fewer than ten. The sequenced fragment ends 3 residues before the CDR3 boundary, so the rest is inferred from the germline J gene. The chain combines TRBV6-2 or TRBV6-3 with TRBJ1-5, with a possible D match to TRBD1 (6 bases). Trimming shortened V by 5 bases and J by 5 bases, and 13 bases separated the two germline ends. The CDR3 extends over 14 amino acids. Germline lookup yields CDR1 MNHEY and CDR2 SVGEGT. The sequenced CDR3 bases are TGTGCCAGCAGTAACCAGGGGAGGTATCAGCCC. Protein sequence: CASSNQGRYQP. The entire CDR3 protein is CASSNQGRYQPQHF.

This clone is labeled medium-sized (0.01 to 0.1%). The read stops 3 residues short of the end of the CDR3; the missing end is completed from the germline J gene. J is TRBJ2-1 and V is TRBV5-1; D unresolved. In germline, CDR1 is SGHRS, CDR2 YFSETQ. V was clipped by 2 bases and J by 0 bases, with 6 bases between them. There are 14 residues in the CDR3. The chain's CDR3 is CASSLSGSYNEQFF. The part of the CDR3 DNA that was read is TGCGCCAGCAGCTTATCGGGCTCCTACAATGAG.

Concerning this clone: The read gets to within 3 residues of the CDR3 end, and the germline J gene fills in the rest. V gene TRBV6-2 or TRBV6-3 combines with J gene TRBJ2-7; a possible D gene is TRBD2 (6 bases). Per the germline V gene, CDR1 is MNHEY and CDR2 is SVGEGT. The CDR3 contains 14 residues. The germline V and J ends were trimmed by 6 bases and 6 bases, with 18 bases remaining between them. CDR3 DNA, as far as it was read: TGTGCCAGCAGCGGGACCTACGGGGGTCTCGAG. Translation: CASSGTYGGLE. The entire CDR3 protein reads CASSGTYGGLEQYF.